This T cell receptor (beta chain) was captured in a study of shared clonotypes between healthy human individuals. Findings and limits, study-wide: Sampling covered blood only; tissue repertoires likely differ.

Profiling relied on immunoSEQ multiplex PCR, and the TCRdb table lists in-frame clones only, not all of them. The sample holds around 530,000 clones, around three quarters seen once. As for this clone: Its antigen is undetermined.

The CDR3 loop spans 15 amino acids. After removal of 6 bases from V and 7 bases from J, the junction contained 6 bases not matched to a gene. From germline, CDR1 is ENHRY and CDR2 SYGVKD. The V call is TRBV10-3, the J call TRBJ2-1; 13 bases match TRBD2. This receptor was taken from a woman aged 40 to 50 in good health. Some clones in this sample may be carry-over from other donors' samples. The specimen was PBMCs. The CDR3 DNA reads TGTGCCATCAGCCTCGGACTAGCGGGAGTTAATGAGCAGTTCTTC. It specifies CAISLGLAGVNEQFF.